Following are 26 T cell receptor beta chains from one sample sequenced in a study of blood T cell repertoires in COVID-19. Produced via immunoSEQ multiplex PCR; TCRdb's table is partial and in-frame only. The repertoire consists of over 90,000 clones, with less than 90% occurring once and the leading ten covering approximately 6.2%. The sample consisted of peripheral blood. These receptors all come from a human donor in a cohort sampled during active COVID-19.

The J gene is TRBJ2-1, the V gene TRBV29-1; 9 bases align to TRBD1. Germline V gene data show CDR1 as SQVTM and CDR2 as ANQGSEA. The CDR3 spans 14 residues. J lost 8 bases, V lost 6 bases, and 11 bases had no gene match. Here the CDR3 DNA reads TGCAGCGTACGTAGGGACAGGGCTTTCCATGAGCAGTTCTTC. It translates to CSVRRDRAFHEQFF.

In DNA form, the CDR3 reads TGCGCCAGCAGCCTCCAAGGGGGGGCCGCCGACCGCACAGATACGCAGTATTTT. The encoded protein is CASSLQGGAADRTDTQYF. The gene calls are TRBV5-1 and TRBJ2-3, with TRBD2 as a possible D gene (7 bases). The CDR3 totals 18 residues. Trimming pared 4 bases from V and 1 base from J, leaving 22 bases between. Germline V gives CDR1 SGHRS, CDR2 YFSETQ.

V is TRBV6-5 and J is TRBJ2-2; D might be TRBD1 (6 bases). There are 15 residues in the CDR3. Looked up from germline, CDR1 is MNHEY and CDR2 is SVGAGI. V gave up 6 bases and J gave up 2 bases, with 13 bases separating them. CDR3 sequence reads: CASSRDIPNTGELFF. The CDR3 DNA reads TGTGCCAGCAGCAGGGACATCCCAAACACCGGGGAGCTGTTTTTT.

The chain combines TRBV29-1 with TRBJ1-3; unclear D gene. The germline V gene has CDR1 SQVTM and CDR2 ANQGSEA. The CDR3 loop spans 13 amino acids. Trimming stripped 7 bases from V and 0 bases from J, with 10 bases between. The CDR3 DNA reads as TGCAGCGCTGCGAGAGACTCTGGAAACACCATATATTTT. This gives the protein CSAARDSGNTIYF.

The chain recombines TRBV2 with TRBJ1-6; possible D gene TRBD1, 5 bases. Per germline, CDR1 SNHLY and CDR2 FYNNEI. The CDR3 is 14 amino acids. V was clipped by 6 bases and J by 14 bases, with 20 bases between them. The CDR3 protein is CASRETVAREALHF. The CDR3 bases are TGTGCCAGCAGAGAGACAGTCGCCCGTGAAGCCCTCCACTTT. Full variable domain (remainder filled in from reference TRBV2 and TRBJ1-6): EPEVTQTPSHQVTQMGQEVILRCVPISNHLYFYWYRQILGQKVEFLVSFYNNEISEKSEIFDDQFSVERPDGSNFTLKIRSTKLEDSAMYFCASRETVAREALHFGNGTRLTVT.

A few counts support this clone. The CDR3 region has the DNA TGCGCCAGCAGCTGGACCGGGACTAGGGTTTACGAGCAGTACTTC. Translation gives CASSWTGTRVYEQYF. The V call is TRBV5-1, the J call TRBJ2-7; 8 bases line up with TRBD2. Trimming removed 3 bases from V and 4 bases from J; junction bases left unmatched: 9. The CDR3 spans 15 residues. Germline CDR1 reads SGHRS; CDR2 reads YFSETQ. Complete variable domain (other parts from reference TRBV5-1 and TRBJ2-7): KAGVTQTPRYLIKTRGQQVTLSCSPISGHRSVSWYQQTPGQGLQFLFEYFSETQRNKGNFPGRFSGRQFSNSRSEMNVSTLELGDSALYLCASSWTGTRVYEQYFGPGTRLTVT.

The chain joins TRBV13 to TRBJ2-7; D gene unclear. CDR3 length: 11 residues. The germline V gene has CDR1 PRHDT and CDR2 FYEKMQ (reference sequence). The V gene lost 2 bases and the J gene lost 6 bases, with 5 bases spanning the gap. The CDR3 sequence: CASSLSVEQYF. Written as DNA, the CDR3 is TGTGCCAGCAGCTTATCAGTCGAGCAGTACTTC.

In this sample, this clone turned up a few times. The J gene is TRBJ2-1, the V gene TRBV18, with 13 bases aligning to TRBD2. The V gene's germline CDR1 is KGHSH and CDR2 LQKENI. Trimming at V came to 8 bases and at J to 7 bases, leaving 8 bases not matched to a gene. The CDR3 sequence is 15 residues long. In nucleotides, the CDR3 is TGTGCCAGCCTACCACTAGCGGGAGGGGAGAATGAGCAGTTCTTC. This gives the protein CASLPLAGGENEQFF.

The chain combines TRBV2 with TRBJ2-1; D is unclear. Germline V gives CDR1 SNHLY, CDR2 FYNNEI. This CDR3 is 16 amino acids long. Trimming cost V 3 bases and J 5 bases, with 17 bases left between them. The CDR3 sequence: CASSDVRSYYNNEQFF. As DNA, the CDR3 is TGTGCCAGCAGTGATGTCAGGTCGTATTACAACAATGAGCAGTTCTTC.

The V gene is TRBV28, the J gene TRBJ1-2; the D gene is possibly TRBD1 (5 bases). This CDR3 region has 14 residues. The germline CDR1 and CDR2 sequences are MDHEN and SYDVKM. V shed 6 bases and J shed 1 base, with 12 bases lying between them. The CDR3 reads CASSLTEINYGYTF. The DNA for the CDR3 is TGTGCCAGCAGCTTGACAGAGATTAACTATGGCTACACCTTC.

J is TRBJ2-5 and V is TRBV5-5, with TRBD1 identical over 7 bases. Germline CDR1 reads SGHKS; CDR2 reads YYEKEE (reference sequence). After removal of 3 bases from V and 5 bases from J, the junction contained 13 bases not matched to a gene. The CDR3 has 16 amino acids. The CDR3 DNA reads as TGTGCCAGCAGCTCCTCAAGTACAGGGGTTTACGAGACCCAGTACTTC. The encoded protein is CASSSSSTGVYETQYF.

The rearrangement joins TRBV10-3 to TRBJ1-1; maybe TRBD1 (6 bases). CDR3 length: 15 residues. Germline lookup yields CDR1 ENHRY and CDR2 SYGVKD. Trimming pared 3 bases from V and 2 bases from J, leaving 13 bases between. Here the CDR3 DNA reads TGTGCCATCAGTGATTGGACAGCTTACAACACTGAAGCTTTCTTT. Amino acids: CAISDWTAYNTEAFF.

This chain uses TRBV6-5 with TRBJ2-3; D perhaps matches TRBD1 (6 bases). Germline lookup yields CDR1 MNHEY and CDR2 SVGAGI. This CDR3 region has 14 residues. Trimming removed 5 bases from V and 2 bases from J, with 11 bases in between. CDR3 residues: CASSLRDTTDTQYF. Written as DNA, the CDR3 is TGTGCCAGCAGTCTCCGGGACACCACAGATACGCAGTATTTT.

This chain joins TRBV25-1 and TRBJ2-7, with D hard to call. The germline V and J ends were trimmed by 5 bases and 0 bases, with 8 bases remaining between them. Germline V gives CDR1 MGHDK, CDR2 SYGVNS. The CDR3 is made up of 13 amino acids. The CDR3 sequence is CASSFPSSYEQYF. Written as DNA, the CDR3 is TGTGCCAGCAGTTTCCCGAGCTCCTACGAGCAGTACTTC.

The V call is TRBV6-5, the J call TRBJ1-1; 8 bases are shared with TRBD1. CDR1 MNHEY and CDR2 SVGAGI come from the germline V gene. V was clipped by 7 bases and J by 5 bases; unmatched bases: 9. The CDR3 covers 14 residues. Here the CDR3 reads CASTRQGRDTEAFF. For the CDR3, the DNA is TGTGCCAGCACCCGACAGGGGAGGGATACTGAAGCTTTCTTT.

CDR3 in amino acids: CASSLGRGQGRSNYGYTF. The CDR3 DNA is TGTGCCAGCAGCTTGGGACGGGGACAGGGGCGTTCTAACTATGGCTACACCTTC. The chain employs TRBV5-6 and TRBJ1-2; 10 bases map to TRBD1. V was clipped by 0 bases and J by 0 bases; unmatched bases: 8. Germline V gives CDR1 SGHDT, CDR2 YYEEEE. The CDR3 is 18 amino acids.

This chain connects TRBV9 to TRBJ2-7; possible D gene TRBD2, 6 bases. The CDR3 spans 13 residues. Trimming shortened V by 3 bases and J by 0 bases, and 7 bases separated the two germline ends. Germline CDR1 is SGDLS and CDR2 is YYNGEE. DNA for the CDR3: TGTGCCAGCAGCGCCGGGAGCTCCTACGAGCAGTACTTC. It yields the protein CASSAGSSYEQYF.

The chain's CDR3 is CASSLGQLSEQFF. The CDR3 region has the DNA TGTGCCAGCAGCTTAGGACAGTTATCTGAGCAGTTCTTC. The V gene is TRBV7-9, the J gene TRBJ2-1; D perhaps matches TRBD1 (5 bases). This CDR3 has 13 residues. V dropped 1 base and J dropped 9 bases, with 10 bases sitting between them. Germline loops: CDR1 SEHNR, CDR2 FQNEAQ (reference sequence).

This clone turned up a few times. V and J are TRBV10-1 and TRBJ2-7, with 8 nucleotides matching TRBD2. The CDR3 runs to 15 residues. With V trimmed by 4 bases and J by 3 bases, 8 bases remained unmatched. Germline values: CDR1 WNHNN, CDR2 SYGVQD (reference sequence). CDR3 nucleotide sequence: TGCGCCAGCAGTGTTTCAGCGGGAGACATCTACGAGCAGTACTTC. Translating it yields CASSVSAGDIYEQYF.

The V gene is TRBV7-3, the J gene TRBJ2-2; TRBD1 matches at 7 bases. The CDR3 is 15 amino acids. V dropped 5 bases and J dropped 0; count of bases not matched to a gene: 3. The germline CDR1 and CDR2 sequences are SGHTA and FQGTGA. CDR3 coding DNA: TGTGCCAGCAGCGCGACAGGGACGAACACCGGGGAGCTGTTTTTT. Amino acids: CASSATGTNTGELFF.

The V gene is TRBV5-1, the J gene TRBJ2-7; 8 bases are a match to TRBD1. Germline V gene data show CDR1 as SGHRS and CDR2 as YFSETQ. Germline trimming cut 4 bases from V and 2 bases from J; bases unmatched to any gene: 8. CDR3 size: 15 residues. CDR3 sequence: CASSPGTGHTYEQYF. The CDR3 DNA reads TGCGCCAGCAGCCCCGGGACAGGCCACACCTACGAGCAGTACTTC.

The genes are TRBV7-2 and TRBJ1-5; 11 nucleotides line up with TRBD1. Germline V gene data show CDR1 as SGHTA and CDR2 as FQGNSA. The CDR3 is 15 amino acids. V gave up 5 bases and J gave up 7 bases; unmatched junction bases: 7. Written as DNA, the CDR3 is TGTGCCAGCAGCCGGGGACAGGGGGACGGCCAGCCCCAGCATTTT. This codes for CASSRGQGDGQPQHF.

This chain uses TRBV24-1 with TRBJ2-1; possibly TRBD1 for D (7 bases). The CDR3 runs to 15 residues. The V and J ends lost 3 bases and 8 bases respectively, with 16 bases between them. CDR1 and CDR2 from the germline V gene are KGHDR and SFDVKD. CDR3 sequence (DNA): TGTGCCACCAGTGATGAGGACAGGACTACGGATGAGCAGTTCTTC. Translation: CATSDEDRTTDEQFF.

This rearrangement joins TRBV6-4 to TRBJ2-7, with D unclear. V was cut by 6 bases and J by 1 base, with 22 bases left in between. The germline CDR1 and CDR2 sequences are MRHNA and SNTAGT. CDR3 length: 17 amino acids. This chain's CDR3 is CASSAPGVAASSYEQYF. The CDR3 region has the DNA TGTGCCAGCAGCGCCCCCGGAGTTGCGGCCTCATCCTACGAGCAGTACTTC.

The chain joins TRBV5-1 to TRBJ1-3; 8 nucleotides match TRBD1. V was pared by 3 bases and J by 3 bases, with 5 bases of the junction left unmatched. This CDR3 has 15 amino acids. Germline lookup yields CDR1 SGHRS and CDR2 YFSETQ. The CDR3 sequence is CASSSQGVVGNTIYF. The CDR3 nucleotides read TGCGCCAGCAGCTCACAGGGGGTAGTTGGAAACACCATATATTTT.

This rearrangement joins TRBV30 to TRBJ2-5; possible D gene TRBD1, 6 bases. The V gene lost 2 bases and the J gene lost 4 bases, with 17 bases spanning the gap. The CDR3 has 15 amino acids. Looked up from germline, CDR1 is GTSNPN and CDR2 is SVGIG (reference sequence). The CDR3 is CAWSPFFRGGETQYF. CDR3 in DNA: TGTGCCTGGAGTCCCTTTTTCAGGGGCGGAGAGACCCAGTACTTC.